This T cell receptor (beta chain) was captured by sequencing in a study of blood T cells in healthy people across ages. It was with a sample-barcoded 5' primer and a J-beta primer mix that a second PCR of roughly 7 to 11 cycles was run. TCRdb used MiXCR to reprocess the 5' RACE reads, holding one entry per CDR3 protein. The data contain 750,000 to 1,000,000 distinct CDR3 sequences, approximately 32% of them seen just once; the ten biggest clones take up roughly a tenth. V was cut by 1 base and J by 0 bases, with 7 bases left in between. CDR3 length equals 13 residues. From germline, CDR1 is GTSNPN and CDR2 SVGIG (reference sequence). The same data also contributed to another study, on T cells of mothers and their children.

The sample taken for sequencing was blood. The chain joins TRBV30 to TRBJ2-7; maybe TRBD1 (6 bases). The sequence derives from a woman aged 40-49 years in good health. The CDR3 sequence is CAWSEDSSYEQYF. Here the CDR3 DNA reads TGTGCCTGGAGTGAGGACAGCTCCTACGAGCAGTACTTC. Together with reference TRBV30 and TRBJ2-7, the CDR3 gives the full variable domain: SQTIHQWPATLVQPVGSPLSLECTVEGTSNPNLYWYRQAAGRGLQLLFYSVGIGQISSEVPQNLSASRPQDRQFILSSKKLLLSDSGFYLCAWSEDSSYEQYFGPGTRLTVT.